A single sample is the source of the 22 T cell receptor beta chains below, sequenced in a study of blood T cells in healthy people across ages. A second about 6 to 11 cycle PCR used barcoded and J-beta primers. TCRdb independently ran MiXCR on the 5' RACE reads; one entry per CDR3 protein. This sample has roughly 2 million distinct CDR3 sequences, with 40% to 55% found just once. The sequencing input was blood. The receptor source for this set is a woman aged 40 to 50 in good health.

This clonotype appeared a few times. The V and J genes are TRBV2 and TRBJ1-2; 9 bases agree with TRBD1. The CDR3 runs to 16 residues. The trim removed 6 bases at V and 6 bases at J, leaving 14 bases unmatched. Germline V gene sequence: CDR1 SNHLY, CDR2 FYNNEI. The CDR3 region is CASSLQMTGGKDGYTF. CDR3 nucleotides: TGTGCCAGCAGCCTTCAAATGACAGGGGGGAAAGATGGCTACACCTTC. The variable domain in full, with the rest retrieved from reference TRBV2 and TRBJ1-2, is EPEVTQTPSHQVTQMGQEVILRCVPISNHLYFYWYRQILGQKVEFLVSFYNNEISEKSEIFDDQFSVERPDGSNFTLKIRSTKLEDSAMYFCASSLQMTGGKDGYTFGSGTRLTVV.

This clonotype appeared a few times. The gene calls are TRBV6-2 or TRBV6-3 and TRBJ2-1; 14 bases align to TRBD2. With V trimmed by 7 bases and J by 8 bases, 4 bases remained unmatched. Per germline, CDR1 MNHEY and CDR2 SVGEGT. The CDR3 length is 14 residues. CDR3 sequence (DNA): TGTGCCAGCATCAGGACTAGCGGGGGGTATGAGCAGTTCTTC. Protein: CASIRTSGGYEQFF.

The chain is built from TRBV5-1 and TRBJ1-5; 8 bases are shared with TRBD1. This CDR3 has 14 amino acids. V shed 3 bases, J shed 5 bases, and the junction held 4 bases outside the gene matches. Germline V CDR1 and CDR2: SGHRS, YFSETQ. The CDR3 loop is CASSSSGGDQPQHF. In DNA, the CDR3 is TGCGCCAGCAGCTCGTCAGGGGGCGATCAGCCCCAGCATTTT.

This clonotype was observed a few times. The V and J genes are TRBV10-3 and TRBJ1-4; 10 bases are shared with TRBD1. The CDR3 sequence is 13 residues long. Germline assignment: CDR1 ENHRY and CDR2 SYGVKD. Trimming cost V 7 bases and J 8 bases; bases outside gene matches: 4. The CDR3 nucleotides are TGTGCCATCAAAGGGACAGGGGACGAAAAACTGTTTTTT. Amino acids: CAIKGTGDEKLFF.

The CDR3 here is CSARDRWAGPREQFF. CDR3 DNA: TGCAGTGCTAGAGATCGGTGGGCAGGTCCCCGGGAGCAGTTCTTC. The chain joins TRBV20-1 to TRBJ2-1; no definite D call. The CDR3 runs to 15 residues. V lost 0 bases and J 10 bases, leaving 19 bases between the germline ends. Per germline, CDR1 DFQATT and CDR2 SNEGSKA (reference sequence).

The J gene is TRBJ2-7, the V gene TRBV14, with D hard to call. V lost 0 bases, J lost 0 bases, and 12 bases lay in between. There are 16 residues in the CDR3. Germline lookup yields CDR1 SGHDN and CDR2 FVKESK. The chain's CDR3 is CASSQDRIPSSYEQYF. CDR3 DNA sequence: TGTGCCAGCAGCCAAGACCGCATTCCAAGCTCCTACGAGCAGTACTTC.

This chain uses TRBV12-3 or TRBV12-4 with TRBJ2-5; D is unresolved. The last part of the DNA fits TRBJ2-7 better; the J call may be wrong. The length of the CDR3 is 14 residues. The CDR3 DNA reads TGTGCCAGCAGTTCGATGGAGTGGCGCGGCGAGCAGTACTTC. It translates to CASSSMEWRGEQYF.

Ten or more counts support this clonotype. This rearrangement joins TRBV28 to TRBJ2-7, with 8 bases matching TRBD2. This CDR3 spans 15 amino acids. V trimming: 5 bases; J trimming: 1 base; junction bases outside the gene matches: 7. Looked up from germline, CDR1 is MDHEN and CDR2 is SYDVKM. The CDR3 nucleotides read TGTGCCAGCAGTAGCGGGGGCGGGGGTTCCTACGAGCAGTACTTC. This sequence encodes CASSSGGGGSYEQYF.

The chain couples TRBV6-2 or TRBV6-3 to TRBJ2-1, with D tentatively TRBD2 (7 bases). The CDR3 length is 16 residues. Trimming left V 6 bases short and J 8 bases short, with 23 bases between. CDR1 is MNHEY, CDR2 SVGEGT, per germline. The CDR3 DNA reads TGTGCCAGCAGACCATCGAGGGGGGGCATAAACGATGAGCAGTTCTTC. The encoded protein is CASRPSRGGINDEQFF.

This sequence joins TRBV4-1 and TRBJ2-4, with D uncertain. The germline gives CDR1 MGHRA, CDR2 YSYEKL. V was cut by 0 bases and J by 6 bases, with 9 bases left in between. The CDR3 length is 14 residues. CDR3 amino acids: CASSQDPAVNIQYF. The CDR3 bases are TGCGCCAGCAGCCAAGATCCGGCGGTAAACATTCAGTACTTC.

A few counts support this clonotype. The V call is TRBV29-1, the J call TRBJ2-3; D is undetermined. V was shortened by 3 bases and J by 1 base, with 8 bases between the two germline ends. The V gene's germline CDR1 is SQVTM and CDR2 ANQGSEA. The CDR3 is 13 residues long. This CDR3 is CSVESVRTDTQYF. The CDR3 region has the DNA TGCAGCGTTGAGTCCGTTCGCACAGATACGCAGTATTTT.

This clonotype was seen a few times. The J gene is TRBJ1-1, the V gene TRBV5-1; TRBD1 is a possible D gene (6 bases). This CDR3 has 14 amino acids. V lost 3 bases and J 4 bases, leaving 13 bases between the germline ends. Looked up from germline, CDR1 is SGHRS and CDR2 is YFSETQ. The CDR3 DNA follows: TGCGCCAGCAGCTCGGACACAGGGAGCACTGAAGCTTTCTTT. This gives the protein CASSSDTGSTEAFF.

The rearrangement joins TRBV6-1 to TRBJ1-5, with D possibly being TRBD1 (5 bases). In germline, CDR1 is MNHNS, CDR2 SASEGT. With 5 bases removed from V and 6 bases from J, the gap between germline ends came to 14 bases. This CDR3 spans 14 amino acids. CDR3 protein: CASSNGRVGQPQHF. The CDR3, as DNA: TGTGCCAGCAGTAACGGCAGGGTGGGTCAGCCCCAGCATTTT.

This clonotype showed up just a few times. This rearrangement joins TRBV4-3 to TRBJ2-3; either TRBD1 or TRBD2 may supply D (5 bases each). Trimming stripped 0 bases from V and 1 base from J, with 14 bases between. The CDR3 is 17 amino acids. In germline, CDR1 is LGHNA, CDR2 YSLEER. CDR3 sequence: CASSQEAGPGRTDTQYF. DNA of the CDR3: TGCGCCAGCAGCCAAGAAGCTGGGCCGGGACGCACAGATACGCAGTATTTT.

This clonotype has more than one count but fewer than ten. The CDR3: CASSFGQKNIQYF. CDR3 sequence (DNA): TGTGCCAGCAGTTTTGGACAGAAAAACATTCAGTACTTC. J is TRBJ2-4 and V is TRBV12-3 or TRBV12-4, with D possibly being TRBD1 (6 bases). Trimming stripped 3 bases from V and 4 bases from J, with 7 bases between. The CDR3 has 13 residues.

This clonotype appeared a single time. CDR3 protein: CASSFGENTGELFF. CDR3 DNA sequence: TGTGCCAGCAGTTTTGGGGAGAACACCGGGGAGCTGTTTTTT. The genes are TRBV28 and TRBJ2-2, with unresolved D. This CDR3 has 14 residues. V was pared by 3 bases and J by 1 base, with 6 bases between. Looked up from germline, CDR1 is MDHEN and CDR2 is SYDVKM.

This clonotype was detected a few times. The V gene is TRBV11-2, the J gene TRBJ2-3; no clear D gene. Trimming pared 1 base from V and 4 bases from J, leaving 9 bases between. The germline V gene has CDR1 SGHAT and CDR2 FQNNGV. CDR3 length: 14 residues. The CDR3 bases are TGTGCCAGCAGCTTAGGACTTGGGGCAGATACGCAGTATTTT. It encodes CASSLGLGADTQYF.

The gene calls are TRBV27 and TRBJ2-3, with 7 bases that match TRBD2. V shed 3 bases, J shed 2 bases, and the junction held 8 bases outside the gene matches. Germline CDR1 MNHEY, CDR2 SMNVEV (reference sequence). The CDR3 runs to 16 residues. CDR3 bases: TGTGCCAGCAGTTTCTCCGCGGGGGATCACACAGATACGCAGTATTTT. Residues: CASSFSAGDHTDTQYF.

V gene TRBV25-1 combines with J gene TRBJ1-1, with 10 nucleotides matching TRBD1. Trimming cost V 4 bases and J 5 bases; bases outside gene matches: 4. In germline, CDR1 is MGHDK, CDR2 SYGVNS. The CDR3 is 14 amino acids. This chain's CDR3 is CASSGQGADTEAFF. The CDR3 nucleotides are TGTGCCAGCAGTGGACAGGGGGCTGATACTGAAGCTTTCTTT.

This rearrangement joins TRBV6-1 to TRBJ1-2, with 8 bases matching TRBD1. The CDR3 runs to 12 residues. V shed 7 bases and J 8 bases; nucleotides not matched to a gene: 6. Per the germline V gene, CDR1 is MNHNS and CDR2 is SASEGT. The CDR3 protein is CASKGQAGGYTF. CDR3 coding DNA: TGTGCCAGCAAGGGACAGGCAGGCGGCTACACCTTC.

The chain uses TRBV20-1 and TRBJ2-1, with D maybe TRBD1 (6 bases). CDR1 is DFQATT and CDR2 is SNEGSKA in the germline V gene (reference sequence). Trimming stripped 0 bases from V and 13 bases from J, with 22 bases between. CDR3 length: 15 residues. The CDR3: CSARDLDSGYLSQFF. The DNA for the CDR3 is TGCAGTGCTAGAGACTTGGACAGCGGCTACCTCTCCCAGTTCTTC.

The CDR3 sequence is CASSYSGVRRGGYTF. CDR3 nucleotide sequence: TGTGCCAGCAGTTACTCGGGAGTGAGAAGGGGTGGCTACACCTTC. The V and J genes are TRBV6-5 and TRBJ1-2; D perhaps matches TRBD1 (5 bases). This CDR3 is built from 15 residues. The V and J ends lost 0 bases and 7 bases respectively, with 15 bases between them. Looked up from germline, CDR1 is MNHEY and CDR2 is SVGAGI.